This record concerns one T cell receptor beta chain sequence. This sample was taken from a study of PD-1 blockade in classical Hodgkin lymphoma. Libraries were prepared by immunoSEQ multiplex PCR; TCRdb keeps only in-frame clonotypes and omits some of them. Of more than 140,000 clones in the sample, nearly 80% were seen once. All trial patients relapsed after autologous stem cell transplantation. Classification of best responses gave complete response, partial response or progressive disease. Germline CDR1 reads SGDLS; CDR2 reads YYNGEE. The CDR3 totals 13 residues. With 2 bases removed from V and 1 base from J, the gap between germline ends came to 6 bases.

The sequencing used peripheral blood mononuclear cells (PBMCs), collected before the second cycle of nivolumab. The receptor was isolated from a human donor with classical Hodgkin lymphoma. The chain joins TRBV9 to TRBJ1-1; D not certain. The CDR3 is CASSVEPNTEAFF. As DNA, the CDR3 is TGTGCCAGCAGCGTCGAGCCGAACACTGAAGCTTTCTTT.